One and the same sample provided the 27 T cell receptor beta chains below, sequenced in a study of cytomegalovirus exposure and HLA in healthy donors. The PCR made use of 60 Vbeta and 13 Jbeta primers. Sequencing was performed with immunoSEQ multiplex PCR; in TCRdb, only in-frame clones are kept and a portion is missing. The sample includes about 110,000 clones, roughly 78% seen only once; the top ten take about 3%. Sequenced material: PBMCs. All receptors come from a woman aged 40 to 49 in good health and CMV-seronegative.

This clone was detected only once. Mismatch with germline at one junction end may stem from a read error. The chain links TRBV28 to TRBJ1-1; weak D call: TRBD1 (6 bases). The length of the CDR3 is 17 residues. The germline V gene encodes CDR1 MDHEN and CDR2 SYDVKM. Here the CDR3 reads CASSSPRSQGGSTEASF. CDR3 DNA sequence: TGTGCCAGCAGTTCGCCCCGATCACAGGGTGGTAGCACTGAAGCTTCCTTT.

The chain's CDR3 is CASTDGAEAFF. In DNA, the CDR3 is TGTGCCAGCACCGACGGAGCTGAAGCTTTCTTT. This rearrangement joins TRBV5-4 to TRBJ1-1; D is unresolved. Trimming took off 6 bases at V and 6 bases at J, with 9 bases between the two ends. CDR1 is SGHNT, CDR2 YYREEE, per germline (reference sequence). The CDR3 length is 11 residues.

This clone came up a few times. The chain joins TRBV6-6 to TRBJ1-1, with D possibly being TRBD1 (5 bases). V was trimmed by 5 bases and J by 3 bases, leaving 10 bases between them. This CDR3 spans 13 amino acids. Germline-derived CDR1 and CDR2 are MNHNY and SVGAGI (reference sequence). The CDR3 loop reads CASSGAQYTEAFF. The CDR3 DNA reads as TGTGCCAGCAGTGGGGCGCAATACACTGAAGCTTTCTTT.

V and J are TRBV19 and TRBJ1-2; 10 bases align to TRBD1. This CDR3 spans 17 amino acids. Germline loops: CDR1 LNHDA, CDR2 SQIVND (reference sequence). With 5 bases clipped from V and 3 bases from J, the junction kept 12 bases outside the gene matches. CDR3 in amino acids: CASSFGTGASSDYGYTF. Written as DNA, the CDR3 is TGTGCCAGTAGTTTCGGGACAGGGGCTTCGTCTGACTATGGCTACACCTTC.

This clone was picked up one time. V is TRBV19 and J is TRBJ1-1; 9 nucleotides match TRBD1. V was pared by 6 bases and J by 3 bases, with 14 bases of the junction left unmatched. Germline V gives CDR1 LNHDA, CDR2 SQIVND (reference sequence). The CDR3 extends over 17 amino acids. The CDR3 loop is CASRRSGTGRGYTEAFF. DNA for the CDR3: TGTGCCAGTAGACGCTCCGGGACAGGGAGAGGGTACACTGAAGCTTTCTTT.

V and J are TRBV5-5 and TRBJ2-5; 7 bases are a match to TRBD1. After removal of 3 bases from V and 1 base from J, the junction contained 0 bases not matched to a gene. The CDR3 sequence is 13 residues long. CDR1 and CDR2 from the germline V gene are SGHKS and YYEKEE (reference sequence). CDR3 coding DNA: TGTGCCAGCAGCTGGGACAGCCAAGAGACCCAGTACTTC. The encoded protein is CASSWDSQETQYF.

This rearrangement joins TRBV18 to TRBJ2-3, with D perhaps matching TRBD2 (5 bases). Germline CDR1 reads KGHSH; CDR2 reads LQKENI. Trimming removed 2 bases from V and 6 bases from J, with 15 bases in between. This CDR3 is 15 amino acids long. The CDR3 is CASSPAGPLGDTQYF. The CDR3 DNA reads as TGTGCCAGCTCACCAGCGGGCCCCTTGGGGGATACGCAGTATTTT.

The chain carries TRBV19 and TRBJ2-7, with 9 bases aligning to TRBD2. The length of the CDR3 is 16 residues. The germline V gene encodes CDR1 LNHDA and CDR2 SQIVND (reference sequence). The junction had 10 bases not matched to a gene; V was cut back by 6 bases and J by 1 base. The CDR3 nucleotides are TGTGCCAGTAGCGCTCGGCTAGCGGGGCGATCCTACGAGCAGTACTTC. This gives the protein CASSARLAGRSYEQYF.

The chain uses TRBV7-9 and TRBJ1-1; D unresolved. V was cut by 3 bases and J by 3 bases, with 11 bases left in between. Germline CDR1 SEHNR, CDR2 FQNEAQ (reference sequence). The CDR3 spans 14 residues. CDR3 loop: CASSFVSADTEAFF. The CDR3 DNA reads TGTGCCAGCAGCTTTGTTTCGGCGGACACTGAAGCTTTCTTT.

The rearrangement joins TRBV14 to TRBJ2-7; 7 bases match TRBD2. Germline V lookup: CDR1 SGHDN, CDR2 FVKESK. Trimming at V came to 5 bases and at J to 7 bases, leaving 8 bases not matched to a gene. CDR3 length: 13 residues. This CDR3 reads CASSSGLAEEQYF. Written as DNA, the CDR3 is TGTGCCAGCAGCTCCGGGCTAGCGGAAGAGCAGTACTTC.

The V and J genes are TRBV7-2 and TRBJ2-5, with TRBD1 matching over 7 bases. Germline-derived CDR1 and CDR2 are SGHTA and FQGNSA. This CDR3 has 14 residues. V lost 3 bases, J lost 1 base, and 2 bases stayed unmatched. CDR3 in DNA: TGTGCCAGCAGCTTGGGACAGTTCCAAGAGACCCAGTACTTC. This codes for CASSLGQFQETQYF.

V gene TRBV9 combines with J gene TRBJ1-5; 7 nucleotides line up with TRBD1. J lost 2 bases, V lost 4 bases, and 3 bases had no gene match. This CDR3 contains 14 residues. The germline V gene encodes CDR1 SGDLS and CDR2 YYNGEE. The CDR3 loop is CASSTGQGNQPQHF. Here the CDR3 DNA reads TGTGCCAGCAGCACTGGACAGGGCAATCAGCCCCAGCATTTT.

The chain is built from TRBV9 and TRBJ2-3; 11 nucleotides line up with TRBD2. Germline loops: CDR1 SGDLS, CDR2 YYNGEE. This CDR3 has 19 residues. The V and J ends lost 3 bases and 1 base, in that order; junction bases with no gene match: 13. The CDR3 DNA reads TGTGCCAGCAGCGGGATTAGCGGGGGGGACCGCCTTGGCACAGATACGCAGTATTTT. Its protein product is CASSGISGGDRLGTDTQYF.

This clone was counted once. The chain employs TRBV5-1 and TRBJ2-1; the match to TRBD2 covers 10 bases. This CDR3 spans 15 amino acids. V gave up 4 bases and J gave up 3 bases; unmatched junction bases: 4. The germline V gene encodes CDR1 SGHRS and CDR2 YFSETQ. CDR3 nucleotide sequence: TGCGCCAGCAGCCGGACTAGCGGACACTACAATGAGCAGTTCTTC. Protein: CASSRTSGHYNEQFF.

The CDR3 region is CAWSGGKFSGIQYF. The CDR3 DNA sequence: TGTGCCTGGAGTGGCGGAAAGTTTAGTGGCATTCAGTACTTC. The chain has TRBV30 and TRBJ2-4; D call uncertain. The CDR3 contains 14 residues. CDR1 is GTSNPN and CDR2 is SVGIG in the germline V gene (reference sequence). V lost 1 base and J 9 bases, leaving 16 bases between the germline ends.

This clone has a handful of counts. This sequence joins TRBV18 and TRBJ1-4; D uncertain. Trimming took off 0 bases at V and 2 bases at J, with 13 bases between the two ends. The CDR3 consists of 17 residues. CDR1 KGHSH and CDR2 LQKENI come from the germline V gene. The CDR3, as DNA: TGTGCCAGCTCACCACCGGCACTTCCCGGGACTAATGAAAAACTGTTTTTT. It yields the protein CASSPPALPGTNEKLFF. The whole variable domain, filled in from reference TRBV18 and TRBJ1-4, reads NAGVMQNPRHLVRRRGQEARLRCSPMKGHSHVYWYRQLPEEGLKFMVYLQKENIIDESGMPKERFSAEFPKEGPSILRIQQVVRGDSAAYFCASSPPALPGTNEKLFFGSGTQLSVL.

As concerns this clone: No conserved phenylalanine or tryptophan is present at the end of the CDR3, so a read error is the likely explanation. The limits of the CDR3 on the DNA are not certain, so only TCRdb's listed CDR3 is given. The chain links TRBV21-1 to TRBJ1-5. TRBV21-1 is noted as a pseudogene. The CDR3 has 10 residues if both end residues are counted. CDR3 loop: CASSNTTRSI.

The V gene is TRBV27, the J gene TRBJ2-3, with 16 bases aligning to TRBD2. Germline assignment: CDR1 MNHEY and CDR2 SMNVEV (reference sequence). The CDR3 loop spans 21 amino acids. The junction had 11 bases not matched to a gene; V was cut back by 2 bases and J by 0 bases. The chain's CDR3 is CASSLALGLAGGTSSTDTQYF. In DNA, the CDR3 is TGTGCCAGCAGTTTAGCTCTGGGACTAGCGGGAGGGACGTCTAGCACAGATACGCAGTATTTT.

The sample holds a few counts of this clone. The V gene is TRBV28, the J gene TRBJ2-7; D gene ambiguous. This CDR3 has 14 amino acids. Trimming took off 1 base at V and 4 bases at J, with 11 bases between the two ends. CDR1 MDHEN and CDR2 SYDVKM come from the germline V gene. CDR3: CASSLFFAGYEQYF. As DNA, the CDR3 is TGTGCCAGCAGTTTATTCTTCGCAGGATACGAGCAGTACTTC.

In this sample, this clone turned up a few times. The V call is TRBV10-1, the J call TRBJ1-4; 9 bases fit TRBD1. The CDR3 totals 14 residues. V lost 5 bases, J lost 5 bases, and 3 bases stayed unmatched. The germline CDR1 and CDR2 sequences are WNHNN and SYGVQD (reference sequence). The CDR3 loop is CASSNGQGNEKLFF. CDR3 in DNA: TGCGCCAGCAGTAACGGACAGGGGAATGAAAAACTGTTTTTT.

The rearrangement links TRBV19 to TRBJ1-2; 7 nucleotides agree with TRBD1. Germline CDR1 and CDR2: LNHDA and SQIVND (reference sequence). V gave up 3 bases and J gave up 1 base; unmatched junction bases: 14. The CDR3 has 18 amino acids. The CDR3 region is CASSILQGTLNDNYGYTF. In nucleotides, the CDR3 is TGTGCCAGTAGTATTTTACAGGGGACTCTGAACGATAACTATGGCTACACCTTC. The whole variable domain, remainder taken from reference TRBV19 and TRBJ1-2, is DGGITQSPKYLFRKEGQNVTLSCEQNLNHDAMYWYRQDPGQGLRLIYYSQIVNDFQKGDIAEGYSVSREKKESFPLTVTSAQKNPTAFYLCASSILQGTLNDNYGYTFGSGTRLTVV.

The J gene is TRBJ2-5, the V gene TRBV5-1; 10 nucleotides line up with TRBD2. The CDR3 is 15 amino acids. The V and J ends lost 4 bases and 4 bases, in that order; junction bases with no gene match: 7. The V gene's germline CDR1 is SGHRS and CDR2 YFSETQ. Here the CDR3 DNA reads TGCGCCAGCAGCCCCCGGACTAGCGGAGGAGAGACCCAGTACTTC. It translates to CASSPRTSGGETQYF.

This rearrangement joins TRBV9 to TRBJ2-7; D is perhaps TRBD2 (6 bases). V lost 2 bases and J lost 4, with 16 bases in between. Per germline, CDR1 SGDLS and CDR2 YYNGEE. The CDR3 is 15 amino acids. The CDR3 reads CASSVGSGLGYEQYF. CDR3 bases: TGTGCCAGCAGCGTGGGTAGCGGTTTAGGGTACGAGCAGTACTTC. The complete variable domain, with remaining parts taken from reference TRBV9 and TRBJ2-7, reads DSGVTQTPKHLITATGQRVTLRCSPRSGDLSVYWYQQSLDQGLQFLIQYYNGEERAKGNILERFSAQQFPDLHSELNLSSLELGDSALYFCASSVGSGLGYEQYFGPGTRLTVT.

V is TRBV7-7 and J is TRBJ2-1, with 8 nucleotides matching TRBD2. After removal of 1 base from V and 5 bases from J, the junction contained 4 bases not matched to a gene. The CDR3 has 15 residues. Germline V gene sequence: CDR1 SSHAT, CDR2 FNYEAQ (reference sequence). CDR3 in amino acids: CASSLGAGANNEQFF. CDR3 coding DNA: TGTGCCAGCAGCTTAGGAGCGGGGGCAAACAATGAGCAGTTCTTC.

The chain is built from TRBV7-9 and TRBJ1-1; 7 bases map to TRBD1. Germline-derived CDR1 and CDR2 are SEHNR and FQNEAQ (reference sequence). The CDR3 extends over 13 amino acids. With 11 bases clipped from V and 6 bases from J, the junction kept 12 bases outside the gene matches. CDR3 amino acids: CALRDRDTPEAFF. In DNA form, the CDR3 reads TGTGCCCTCCGAGACAGGGACACACCTGAAGCTTTCTTT.

The chain employs TRBV7-8 and TRBJ2-7; TRBD2 is a possible D gene (7 bases). Trimming took 6 bases from V and 3 from J, leaving 21 bases between them. The CDR3 runs to 16 residues. Germline loops: CDR1 SGHVS, CDR2 FQNEAQ. Written as DNA, the CDR3 is TGTGCCAGCAGTCTCTCGAGCGGGACACCGAACTACGAGCAGTACTTC. Translated, it gives CASSLSSGTPNYEQYF.

V gene TRBV14 combines with J gene TRBJ1-1; 7 bases align to TRBD1. With 4 bases clipped from V and 5 bases from J, the junction kept 10 bases outside the gene matches. The CDR3 is made up of 15 amino acids. CDR1 is SGHDN and CDR2 is FVKESK in the germline V gene. The CDR3 sequence: CASSRLQGKGTEAFF. CDR3 DNA: TGTGCCAGCAGCCGACTACAGGGGAAGGGGACTGAAGCTTTCTTT.